This T cell receptor beta chain was recovered during a study of T cells in Graves' hyperthyroidism and ophthalmopathy. Whole-study findings and limits: Among clonotypes expanded in thyroid above 0.001, most were also found in blood.

Researchers amplified the TCR beta CDR3 regions from RNA transcripts. First-round RT-PCR with HTBI primers amplified the TCR CDR3 region. TCRdb redid the calling of the multiplex PCR reads with MiXCR, one entry per CDR3 protein. The sample includes about 520,000 distinct CDR3 sequences, around a quarter seen only once; the top ten take about 11%. V was cut by 7 bases and J by 1 base, with 10 bases left in between. The CDR3 has 13 amino acids. This clonotype has at least ten counts. The antigen remains undetermined. The receptor comes from a woman in her 30s with Graves' ophthalmopathy. V and J are TRBV12-3 or TRBV12-4 and TRBJ2-5; no firm D call. Sequences were obtained from blood. The CDR3 DNA follows: TGTGCCAGCAATGACGGCCTCCAAGAGACCCAGTACTTC. This encodes CASNDGLQETQYF.